This TCR beta chain was sequenced in a study of human T cells and chemical hapten exposure. Turning to the study itself: Small pooled library volume differences mainly caused per-sample TCR yield variation.

With respect to this clonotype: Its antigen is as yet unknown.

This CDR3 spans 15 amino acids. The germline V and J ends were trimmed by 7 bases and 2 bases, with 15 bases remaining between them. Regarding the study as a whole: Alopecia in all donors means immunity may differ from healthy individuals.

Time point denoted: pre-sensitization, week 0. Stated treatment: therapeutic diphenylcyclopropenone sensitization with weekly scalp DPC. Each CDR3 protein is one row after TCRdb ran MiXCR on the RACE reads. Among 250,000 or so distinct CDR3 sequences listed, 7.7% were seen once. The input for sequencing was whole blood, taken in connection with sensitization to the hapten diphenylcyclopropenone (DPC). The V gene is TRBV12-3 or TRBV12-4, the J gene TRBJ1-5, with D tentatively TRBD1 (5 bases). This TCR came from a man aged 18 to 29 with alopecia areata. Some clones in this sample may be carry-over from other donors' samples. The CDR3 loop reads CASTLEGRGNQPQHF. CDR3 nucleotide sequence: TGTGCCAGCACCCTCGAGGGGCGAGGCAATCAGCCCCAGCATTTT.